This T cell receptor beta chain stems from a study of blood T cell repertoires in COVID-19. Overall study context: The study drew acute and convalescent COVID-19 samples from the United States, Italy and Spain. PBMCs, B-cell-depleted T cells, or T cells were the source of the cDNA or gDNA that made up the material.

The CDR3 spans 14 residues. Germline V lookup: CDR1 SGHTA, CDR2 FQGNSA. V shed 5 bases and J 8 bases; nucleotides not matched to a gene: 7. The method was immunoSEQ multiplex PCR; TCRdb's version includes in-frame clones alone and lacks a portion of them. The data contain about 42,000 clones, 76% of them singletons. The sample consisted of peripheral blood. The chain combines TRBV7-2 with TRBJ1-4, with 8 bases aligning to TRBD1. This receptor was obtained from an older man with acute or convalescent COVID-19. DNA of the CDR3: TGTGCCAGCAGCCCCCAGGGGGCAGGGGAAAAACTGTTTTTT. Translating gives CASSPQGAGEKLFF.